This T cell receptor beta chain stems from a study of long-term antiretroviral therapy in people with HIV. All donors provided no fewer than one pre-ART and no fewer than two post-ART PBMC samples. Every specimen held between about 0.9-11 million cryopreserved PBMC. These were thawed and washed before DNA extraction. Study-wide points: Against controls, HIV repertoires showed narrower ranges of CDR3 length.

V trimming: 1 base; J trimming: 1 base; junction bases outside the gene matches: 2. This CDR3 is 15 amino acids long. The germline V gene encodes CDR1 SGHAT and CDR2 FQNNGV. They ran version v3.0 of the immunoSEQ assay at survey level. Researchers set sequencing to target 40,000-50,000 T-cell genomes per sample. Measured with immunoSEQ multiplex PCR; TCRdb has only the in-frame clones, and not every one. The data hold 11,000 to 15,000 clones, with 75% to 85% observed a single time. This clone is a singleton in its sample. What it recognizes is unknown. The chain couples TRBV11-2 to TRBJ2-3; TRBD1 aligns across 7 bases. This material consisted of unsorted PBMCs, taken 3.2 years before starting antiretroviral therapy. The sequence was obtained from a man between 40 and 49 years old with HIV. CDR3: CASSLAGQGTDTQYF. The CDR3 DNA sequence: TGTGCCAGCAGCTTAGCAGGACAGGGCACAGATACGCAGTATTTT.